The present T cell receptor beta chain was sequenced within a study of control samples from healthy donors and cancer patients. A single count supports this clone. The CDR3 is 15 residues long. The germline V and J ends were trimmed by 8 bases and 4 bases, with 18 bases remaining between them. Germline V gene data show CDR1 as LNHDA and CDR2 as SQIVND (reference sequence). Produced via immunoSEQ multiplex PCR; TCRdb's table is partial and in-frame only. The sample yields about 170,000 clones, 90% to 95% seen once. The sample comprised blood. The V call is TRBV19, the J call TRBJ1-3; no clear D. The source is an older woman in good health. DNA of the CDR3: TGTGCCAGTTCCTTCTCCGTGGCGTCGGGAAACACCATATATTTT. This encodes CASSFSVASGNTIYF. The entire variable domain, with the rest obtained from reference TRBV19 and TRBJ1-3, is as follows: DGGITQSPKYLFRKEGQNVTLSCEQNLNHDAMYWYRQDPGQGLRLIYYSQIVNDFQKGDIAEGYSVSREKKESFPLTVTSAQKNPTAFYLCASSFSVASGNTIYFGEGSWLTVV.